A selection of T cell receptor beta chains follows, all from one sample in a study of T-cell memory formation after mild COVID-19. TCRdb redid the calling of the 5' RACE reads with MiXCR, one entry per CDR3 protein. Among under 250,000 distinct CDR3 sequences listed, 9.5% were seen once. Sequencing was done on a sample of PBMCs or a T cell subset sorted from them (not recorded which). The source is a man aged 18-30 years who had mild COVID-19 (a few samples of this study predate the infection). Cell type and time point are not known. CDR3s include the opening cysteine and the closing phenylalanine or tryptophan. A D gene is named only where the DNA matches it firmly. The listing skips clone size in some rows; elsewhere it reads once, few, many or a size class.

TRBV5-1,TRBJ2-5,NA,15,few,CASSLDGTWEETQYF,TGCGCCAGCAGCTTGGATGGGACGTGGGAAGAGACCCAGTACTTC
TRBV12-3/TRBV12-4,TRBJ1-1,TRBD1,15,NA,CASSLQTGGRTEAFF,TGTGCCAGCAGTTTACAAACAGGGGGTAGGACTGAAGCTTTCTTT
TRBV4-2,TRBJ1-1,NA,16,NA,CASSQEGGHMNTEAFF,TGTGCCAGCAGCCAAGAGGGGGGACACATGAACACTGAAGCTTTCTTT
TRBV3-1,TRBJ1-1,NA,13,NA,CASSQDWNTEAFF,TGTGCCAGCAGCCAAGACTGGAACACTGAAGCTTTCTTT
TRBV10-3,TRBJ2-3,TRBD2,23,few,CAISEPRQAGTSGGARRTDTQYF,TGTGCCATCAGTGAGCCAAGACAGGCCGGGACTAGCGGGGGGGCACGTCGCACAGATACGCAGTATTTT
TRBV28,TRBJ2-5,NA,14,NA,CASSSGAERGTQYF,TGTGCCAGCAGTTCGGGAGCAGAGAGGGGGACCCAGTACTTC
TRBV5-6,TRBJ1-1,NA,14,NA,CASSRVLGNTEAFF,TGTGCCAGCAGCCGGGTCCTTGGGAACACTGAAGCTTTCTTT
TRBV7-2,TRBJ1-5,NA,13,many,CASSLDRYQPQHF,TGTGCCAGCAGCTTAGACAGGTATCAGCCCCAGCATTTT
TRBV24-1,TRBJ2-3,NA,16,many,CATSDSGTYDTDTQYF,TGTGCCACCAGTGATTCCGGGACTTACGACACAGATACGCAGTATTTT
TRBV20-1,TRBJ2-3,NA,11,NA,CSAKVPDTQYF,TGCAGTGCTAAGGTCCCCGATACGCAGTATTTT
TRBV20-1,TRBJ1-4,NA,14,NA,CSAPEEATNEKLFF,TGCAGTGCCCCAGAAGAAGCAACTAATGAAAAACTGTTTTTT
TRBV27,TRBJ2-3,NA,14,many,CASSSNAGTDTQYF,TGTGCCAGCAGTAGTAACGCTGGCACAGATACGCAGTATTTT
TRBV24-1,TRBJ1-1,NA,14,few,CATSAGQMNTEAFF,TGTGCCACCAGCGCTGGACAGATGAACACTGAAGCTTTCTTT
TRBV20-1,TRBJ2-1,NA,18,NA,CSARQRTVRRGSYNEQFF,TGCAGTGCTAGACAAAGAACGGTCCGGCGTGGCTCCTACAATGAGCAGTTCTTC
TRBV7-2,TRBJ2-1,TRBD2,15,NA,CASSLRGGAEGEQFF,TGTGCCAGCAGCTTACGGGGGGGGGCCGAGGGTGAGCAGTTCTTC
TRBV15,TRBJ1-2,NA,16,NA,CATSTGLGRSSYGYTF,TGTGCCACCAGCACCGGACTGGGAAGGTCGTCCTATGGCTACACCTTC
TRBV27,TRBJ2-1,TRBD2,16,few,CASSGTSGEIYNEQFF,TGTGCCAGCAGTGGGACTAGCGGGGAAATCTACAATGAGCAGTTCTTC
TRBV5-1,TRBJ2-5,NA,14,NA,CASSLATREETQYF,TGCGCCAGCAGCTTGGCCACTAGGGAAGAGACCCAGTACTTC
TRBV6-5,TRBJ2-5,NA,15,NA,CASSQPGGQQETQYF,TGTGCCAGCAGTCAACCGGGGGGACAGCAAGAGACCCAGTACTTC
TRBV6-2/TRBV6-3,TRBJ1-2,NA,12,few,CASSRTDNGYTF,TGTGCCAGCAGTCGGACAGACAATGGCTACACCTTC
TRBV2,TRBJ2-5,TRBD2,12,few,CASSGTRETQYF,TGTGCCAGCAGTGGGACTAGAGAGACCCAGTACTTC
TRBV5-6,TRBJ1-1,NA,14,few,CASSLRVSLGEAFF,TGTGCCAGCAGCTTGCGAGTTTCGTTAGGTGAAGCTTTCTTT
TRBV20-1,TRBJ1-1,NA,14,NA,CSAPDPRGDTEAFF,TGCAGTGCACCCGATCCAAGGGGCGACACTGAAGCTTTCTTT
TRBV11-3,TRBJ2-3,TRBD2,17,many,CASSLSSGGAVTDTQYF,TGTGCCAGCAGCCTCTCTAGCGGGGGGGCCGTCACAGATACGCAGTATTTT
TRBV4-1,TRBJ1-5,TRBD1,17,few,CARLGGPGQGVFQPQHF,TGCGCCCGCCTAGGGGGCCCGGGACAGGGGGTATTTCAGCCCCAGCATTTT
TRBV6-2/TRBV6-3,TRBJ2-1,NA,14,few,CASRAIDSYNEQFF,TGTGCCAGCAGAGCCATTGACAGTTACAATGAGCAGTTCTTC
TRBV5-5,TRBJ1-1,NA,13,NA,CASIPTLNTEAFF,TGTGCCAGCATCCCGACCCTGAACACTGAAGCTTTCTTT
TRBV20-1,TRBJ1-5,NA,16,few,CSARDSTYSRSQPQHF,TGCAGTGCTAGAGATTCCACATACTCCAGATCTCAGCCCCAGCATTTT
TRBV12-3/TRBV12-4,TRBJ2-7,NA,11,few,CASRGFYEQYF,TGTGCCAGTAGGGGGTTCTACGAGCAGTACTTC
TRBV30,TRBJ1-5,TRBD1,15,NA,CAWSGGTESNQPQHF,TGTGCCTGGAGTGGGGGGACAGAGAGCAATCAGCCCCAGCATTTT
TRBV5-4,TRBJ1-2,NA,13,NA,CASSSDGDYGYTF,TGTGCCAGCAGCTCCGACGGAGACTATGGCTACACCTTC
TRBV20-1,TRBJ2-3,TRBD1,16,NA,CSARDYRQGWTDTQYF,TGCAGTGCTAGAGATTATAGACAGGGCTGGACAGATACGCAGTATTTT
TRBV24-1,TRBJ2-1,TRBD1,15,few,CATSDPRGTGAEQFF,TGTGCCACCAGTGATCCGCGGGGGACAGGGGCTGAGCAGTTCTTC
TRBV2,TRBJ2-7,NA,16,few,CASSRRFDRTPYEQYF,TGTGCCAGCAGCCGACGCTTCGACAGAACCCCCTACGAGCAGTACTTC
TRBV9,TRBJ1-2,NA,11,few,CASNGYPGYTF,TGTGCCAGCAACGGTTACCCAGGCTACACCTTC
TRBV6-6,TRBJ1-6,NA,16,NA,CASTLDRRTYNSPLHF,TGTGCCAGCACCTTAGACAGACGAACCTATAATTCACCCCTCCACTTT
TRBV11-2,TRBJ2-7,NA,14,NA,CASSIRQGGYEQYF,TGTGCCAGCAGCATACGACAAGGGGGCTACGAGCAGTACTTC
TRBV7-9,TRBJ2-5,NA,11,many,CASSYEETQYF,TGTGCCAGCAGCTACGAAGAGACCCAGTACTTC
TRBV20-1,TRBJ1-5,NA,14,many,CSAQGLELYQPQHF,TGCAGTGCTCAGGGACTGGAGTTATATCAGCCCCAGCATTTT
TRBV10-3,TRBJ2-5,NA,13,NA,CATSLGQQETQYF,TGTGCCACCAGTCTGGGTCAGCAAGAGACCCAGTACTTC
TRBV2,TRBJ2-7,TRBD1,14,many,CASSGTGGSYEQYF,TGTGCCAGCAGTGGAACAGGGGGCTCCTACGAGCAGTACTTC
TRBV4-1,TRBJ2-3,NA,16,many,CASSQAWRGASDTQYF,TGCGCCAGCAGCCAAGCGTGGAGGGGCGCGTCGGATACGCAGTATTTT